The source of this T cell receptor (beta chain) is a study of T cell clonotyping in hematopoietic cell transplantation. Whole-study results and caveats: Pathologically expanded recipient clonotypes increased progressively from day 30 to day 180 as diversity fell.

V was pared by 5 bases and J by 7 bases, with 9 bases between. The V gene's germline CDR1 is SGHNT and CDR2 YYREEE (reference sequence). The CDR3 sequence is 12 residues long. Assay: immunoSEQ multiplex PCR; the TCRdb copy retains only in-frame clones and omits some. The repertoire includes about 3,100 clones, under 65% of them detected once, and under 25% sits in the top ten. To note about this clone: The antigen is unknown.

The sequencing here drew on peripheral blood mononuclear cells, taken 30 days after allogeneic stem cell transplant. The clonotype originates from a female patient aged 30-39 years who had an allogeneic stem cell transplant, so T cells may come from the graft donor. Some clones in this sample may be carry-over from other donors' samples. The chain carries TRBV5-4 and TRBJ1-4, with D possibly TRBD1 on 6 matching bases. Here the CDR3 reads CASRQGSEKLFF. The CDR3 nucleotides read TGTGCCAGCAGACAGGGATCTGAAAAACTGTTTTTT.